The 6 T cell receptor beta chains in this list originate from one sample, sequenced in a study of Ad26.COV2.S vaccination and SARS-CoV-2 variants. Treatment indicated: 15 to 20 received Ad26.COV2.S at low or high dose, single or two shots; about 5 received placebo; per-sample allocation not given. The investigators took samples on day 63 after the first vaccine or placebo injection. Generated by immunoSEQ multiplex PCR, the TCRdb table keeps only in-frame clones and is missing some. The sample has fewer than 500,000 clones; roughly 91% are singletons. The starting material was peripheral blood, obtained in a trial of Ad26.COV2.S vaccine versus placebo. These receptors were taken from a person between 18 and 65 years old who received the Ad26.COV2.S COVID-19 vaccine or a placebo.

DNA of the CDR3: TGTGCCAGCAGTTACGGTGGAGGGGCCAAAAACATTCAGTACTTC. Its protein product is CASSYGGGAKNIQYF. This chain joins TRBV6-2 or TRBV6-3 and TRBJ2-4, with D perhaps matching TRBD2 (6 bases). The CDR3 runs to 15 residues. Trimming shortened V by 2 bases and J by 1 base, and 9 bases separated the two germline ends. Germline V gene data show CDR1 as MNHEY and CDR2 as SVGEGT.

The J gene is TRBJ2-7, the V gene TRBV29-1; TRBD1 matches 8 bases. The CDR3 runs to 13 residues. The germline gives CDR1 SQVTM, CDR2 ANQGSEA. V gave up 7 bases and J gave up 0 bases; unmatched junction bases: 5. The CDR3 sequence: CSGRTGSSYEQYF. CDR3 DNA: TGCAGCGGCCGGACAGGGAGCTCCTACGAGCAGTACTTC.

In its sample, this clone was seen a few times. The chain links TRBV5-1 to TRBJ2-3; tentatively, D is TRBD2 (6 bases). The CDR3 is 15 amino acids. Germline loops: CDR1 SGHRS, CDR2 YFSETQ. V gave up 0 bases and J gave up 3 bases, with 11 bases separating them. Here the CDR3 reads CASSLEIAETDTQYF. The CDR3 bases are TGCGCCAGCAGCTTGGAAATAGCGGAAACAGATACGCAGTATTTT.

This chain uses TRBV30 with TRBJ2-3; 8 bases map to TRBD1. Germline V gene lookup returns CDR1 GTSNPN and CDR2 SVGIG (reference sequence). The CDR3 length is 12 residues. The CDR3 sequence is CARRGQSDTQYF. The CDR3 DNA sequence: TGTGCGCGCAGGGGGCAGTCAGATACGCAGTATTTT. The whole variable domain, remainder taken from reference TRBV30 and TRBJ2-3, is SQTIHQWPATLVQPVGSPLSLECTVEGTSNPNLYWYRQAAGRGLQLLFYSVGIGQISSEVPQNLSASRPQDRQFILSSKKLLLSDSGFYLCARRGQSDTQYFGPGTRLTVL.

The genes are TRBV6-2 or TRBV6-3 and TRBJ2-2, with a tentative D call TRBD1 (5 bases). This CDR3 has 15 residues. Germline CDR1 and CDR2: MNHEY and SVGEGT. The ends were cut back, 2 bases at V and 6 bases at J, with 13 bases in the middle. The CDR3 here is CASSYPQGWAGELFF. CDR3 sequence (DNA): TGTGCCAGCAGTTACCCCCAGGGATGGGCCGGGGAGCTGTTTTTT.

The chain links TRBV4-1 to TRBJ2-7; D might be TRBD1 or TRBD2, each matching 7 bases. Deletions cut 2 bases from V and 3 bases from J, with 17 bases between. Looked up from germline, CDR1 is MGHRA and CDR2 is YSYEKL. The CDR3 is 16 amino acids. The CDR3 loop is CASSQSGTADFYEQYF. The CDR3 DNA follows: TGCGCCAGCAGCCAAAGCGGGACAGCGGATTTCTACGAGCAGTACTTC.